The 3 T cell receptor beta chains given below trace back to one sample, sequenced in a study of long-term antiretroviral therapy in people with HIV. This was the immunoSEQ v3.0 assay at survey level. Generated by immunoSEQ multiplex PCR, the TCRdb table keeps only in-frame clones and is missing some. Seen here are approximately 24,000 clones, roughly 94% observed once, and the top ten hold around 2.2%. Sequenced here: unsorted PBMCs, sampled almost 5 years after starting antiretroviral therapy. These receptor sequences come from a woman aged 50 to 65 with HIV.

The genes are TRBV4-1 and TRBJ2-3; a weak D match, TRBD2 (5 bases). Germline V gene lookup returns CDR1 MGHRA and CDR2 YSYEKL. The CDR3 runs to 14 residues. V lost 4 bases, J lost 2 bases, and 10 bases lay in between. The CDR3 sequence is CASSPSTNTDTQYF. The CDR3 DNA reads as TGCGCCAGCAGCCCGTCGACTAACACAGATACGCAGTATTTT.

The rearrangement uses TRBV29-1 and TRBJ1-3; D is undetermined. The CDR3 is 12 residues long. V lost 1 base, J lost 3 bases, and 4 bases lay in between. CDR1 is SQVTM and CDR2 is ANQGSEA in the germline V gene. CDR3 residues: CSVEVDGNTIYF. The CDR3 DNA follows: TGCAGCGTTGAAGTGGATGGAAACACCATATATTTT.

The V gene is TRBV15, the J gene TRBJ2-1; D uncertain. This CDR3 comprises 12 residues. Germline CDR1 is LNHNV and CDR2 is YYDKDF (reference sequence). V shed 5 bases and J shed 6 bases, with 8 bases lying between them. CDR3 loop: CATSLQFNEQFF. The CDR3 DNA sequence: TGTGCCACCAGCTTGCAATTCAATGAGCAGTTCTTC.